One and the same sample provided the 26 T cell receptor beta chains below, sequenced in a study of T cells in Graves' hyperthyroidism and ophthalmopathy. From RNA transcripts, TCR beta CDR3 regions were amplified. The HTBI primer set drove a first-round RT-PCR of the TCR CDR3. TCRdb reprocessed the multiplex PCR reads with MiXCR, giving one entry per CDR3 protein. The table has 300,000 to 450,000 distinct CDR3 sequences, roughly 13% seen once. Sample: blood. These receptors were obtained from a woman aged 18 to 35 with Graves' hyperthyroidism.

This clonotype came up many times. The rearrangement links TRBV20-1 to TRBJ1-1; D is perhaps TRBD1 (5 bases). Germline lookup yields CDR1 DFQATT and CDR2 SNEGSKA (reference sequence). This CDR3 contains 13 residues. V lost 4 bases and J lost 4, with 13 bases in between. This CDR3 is CSATSGWITEAFF. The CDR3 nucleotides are TGCAGTGCTACGTCAGGGTGGATCACTGAAGCTTTCTTT.

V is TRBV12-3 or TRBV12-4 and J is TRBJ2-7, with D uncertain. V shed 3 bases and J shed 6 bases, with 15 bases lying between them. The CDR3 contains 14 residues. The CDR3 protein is CASSFYSTLGEQYF. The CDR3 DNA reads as TGTGCCAGCAGTTTCTACTCCACCTTGGGCGAGCAGTACTTC.

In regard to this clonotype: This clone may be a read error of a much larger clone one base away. CDR3 sequence reads: CASSPRDREWNEQFF. DNA for the CDR3: TGTGCCAGCTCACCCCGGGACAGGGAATGGAATGAGCAGTTCTTC. The V call is TRBV18, the J call TRBJ2-1; 9 positions match TRBD1. With V trimmed by 3 bases and J by 7 bases, 7 bases remained unmatched. The CDR3 runs to 15 residues. Germline V gene lookup returns CDR1 KGHSH and CDR2 LQKENI.

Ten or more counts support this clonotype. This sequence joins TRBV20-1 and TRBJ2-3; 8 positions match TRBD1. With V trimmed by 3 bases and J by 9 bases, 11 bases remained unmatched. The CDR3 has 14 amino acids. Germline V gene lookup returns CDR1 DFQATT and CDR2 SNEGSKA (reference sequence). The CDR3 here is CSARDRAERATQYF. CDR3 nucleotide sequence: TGCAGTGCTAGGGACAGGGCAGAGCGGGCCACGCAGTATTTT.

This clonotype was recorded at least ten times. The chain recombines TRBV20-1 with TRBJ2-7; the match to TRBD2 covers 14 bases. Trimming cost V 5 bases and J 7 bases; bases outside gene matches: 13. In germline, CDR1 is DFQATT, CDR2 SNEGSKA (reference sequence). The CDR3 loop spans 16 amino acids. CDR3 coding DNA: TGCAGTGCTCCCTGGGAGACTAGCGGGGGGGCTTGGGAGCAGTACTTC. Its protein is CSAPWETSGGAWEQYF.

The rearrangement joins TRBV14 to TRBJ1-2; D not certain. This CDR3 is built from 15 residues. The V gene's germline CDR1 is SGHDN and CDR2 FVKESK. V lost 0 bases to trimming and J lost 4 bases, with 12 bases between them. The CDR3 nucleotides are TGTGCCAGCAGCCAAGATCGTATGCTCAGCTATGGCTACACCTTC. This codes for CASSQDRMLSYGYTF.

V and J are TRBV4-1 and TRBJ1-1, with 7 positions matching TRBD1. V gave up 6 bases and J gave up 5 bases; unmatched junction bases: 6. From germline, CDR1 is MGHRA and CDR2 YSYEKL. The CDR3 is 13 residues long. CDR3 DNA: TGCGCCAGCAGTCCCGACAGGGAAACTGAAGCTTTCTTT. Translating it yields CASSPDRETEAFF.

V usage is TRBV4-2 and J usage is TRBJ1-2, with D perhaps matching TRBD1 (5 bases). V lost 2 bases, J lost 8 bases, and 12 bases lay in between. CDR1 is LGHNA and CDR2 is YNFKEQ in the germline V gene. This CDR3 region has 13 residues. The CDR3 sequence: CASSQHLGDGYTF. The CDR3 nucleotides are TGTGCCAGCAGCCAACACCTGGGGGACGGCTACACCTTC.

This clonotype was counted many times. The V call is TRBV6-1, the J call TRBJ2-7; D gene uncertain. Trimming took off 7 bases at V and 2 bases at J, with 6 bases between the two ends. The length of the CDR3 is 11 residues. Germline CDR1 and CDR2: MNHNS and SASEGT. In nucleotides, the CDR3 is TGTGCCAGCATTGTCGCCTACGAGCAGTACTTC. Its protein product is CASIVAYEQYF.

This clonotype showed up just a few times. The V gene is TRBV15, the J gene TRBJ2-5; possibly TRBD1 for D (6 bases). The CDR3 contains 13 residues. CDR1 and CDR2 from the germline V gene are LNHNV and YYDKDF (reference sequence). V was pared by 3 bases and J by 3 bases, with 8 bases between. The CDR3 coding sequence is TGTGCCACCAGCAGGACAGGTGAAGAGACCCAGTACTTC. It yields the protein CATSRTGEETQYF.

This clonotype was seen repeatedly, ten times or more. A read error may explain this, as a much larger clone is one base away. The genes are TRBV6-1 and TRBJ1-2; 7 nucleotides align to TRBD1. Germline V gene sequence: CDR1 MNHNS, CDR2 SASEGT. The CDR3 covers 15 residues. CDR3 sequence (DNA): TGTGTCATCCGGCCTTTAGAGGGGGCGAACTATGGCTACACCTTC. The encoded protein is CVIRPLEGANYGYTF.

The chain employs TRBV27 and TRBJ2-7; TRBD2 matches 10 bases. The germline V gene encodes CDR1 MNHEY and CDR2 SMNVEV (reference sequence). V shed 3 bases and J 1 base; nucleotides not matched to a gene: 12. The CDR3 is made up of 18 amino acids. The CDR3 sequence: CASSFYAPGTSVSYEQYF. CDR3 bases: TGTGCCAGCAGTTTCTACGCCCCCGGGACTAGCGTTTCCTACGAGCAGTACTTC.

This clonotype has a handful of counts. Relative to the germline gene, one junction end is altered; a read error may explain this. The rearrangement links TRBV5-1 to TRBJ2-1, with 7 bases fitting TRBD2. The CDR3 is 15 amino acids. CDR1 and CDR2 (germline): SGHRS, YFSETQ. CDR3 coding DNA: TGCACCAGCAGCTTCGGCGGGAGCTCCTACAATGAGCAGTTCTTC. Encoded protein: CTSSFGGSSYNEQFF.

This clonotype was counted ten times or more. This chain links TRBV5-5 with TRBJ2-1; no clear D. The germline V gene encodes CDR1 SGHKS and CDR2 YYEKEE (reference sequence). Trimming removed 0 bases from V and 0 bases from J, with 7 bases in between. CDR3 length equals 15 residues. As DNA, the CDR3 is TGTGCCAGCAGCTTGGATAGTAACTCCTACAATGAGCAGTTCTTC. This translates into CASSLDSNSYNEQFF.

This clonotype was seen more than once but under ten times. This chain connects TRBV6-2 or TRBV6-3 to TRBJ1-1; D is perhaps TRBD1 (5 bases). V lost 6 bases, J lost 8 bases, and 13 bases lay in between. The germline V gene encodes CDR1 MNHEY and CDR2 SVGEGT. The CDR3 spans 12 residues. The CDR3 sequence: CASSPGTQEAFF. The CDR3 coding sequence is TGTGCCAGCAGCCCCGGGACCCAAGAAGCTTTCTTT.

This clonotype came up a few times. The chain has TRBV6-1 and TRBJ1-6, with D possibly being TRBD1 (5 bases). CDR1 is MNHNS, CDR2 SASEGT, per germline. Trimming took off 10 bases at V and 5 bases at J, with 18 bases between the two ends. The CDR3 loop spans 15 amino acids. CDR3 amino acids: CATQPGGGHNSPLHF. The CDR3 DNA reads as TGTGCCACCCAACCCGGGGGAGGGCATAATTCACCCCTCCACTTT.

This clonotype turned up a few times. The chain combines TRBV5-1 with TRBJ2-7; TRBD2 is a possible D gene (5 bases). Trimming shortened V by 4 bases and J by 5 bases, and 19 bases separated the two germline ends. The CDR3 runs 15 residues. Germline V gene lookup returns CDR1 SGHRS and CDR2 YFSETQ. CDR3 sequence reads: CASSASGMLWDEQYF. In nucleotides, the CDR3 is TGCGCCAGCAGCGCCTCCGGGATGCTTTGGGACGAGCAGTACTTC.

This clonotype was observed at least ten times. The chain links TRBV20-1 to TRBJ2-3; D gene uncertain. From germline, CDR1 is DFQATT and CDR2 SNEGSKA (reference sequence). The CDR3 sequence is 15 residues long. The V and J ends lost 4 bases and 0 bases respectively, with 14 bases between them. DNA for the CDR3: TGCAGTGCTACAGACTGGCTCCTTAGCACAGATACGCAGTATTTT. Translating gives CSATDWLLSTDTQYF.

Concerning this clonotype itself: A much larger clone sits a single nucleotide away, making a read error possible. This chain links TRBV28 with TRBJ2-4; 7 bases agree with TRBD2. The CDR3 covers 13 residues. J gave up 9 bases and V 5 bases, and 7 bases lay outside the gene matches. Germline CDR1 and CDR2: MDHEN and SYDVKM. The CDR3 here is CASSVGGRSIQYF. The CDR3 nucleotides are TGTGCCAGCAGTGTGGGGGGGAGAAGCATTCAGTACTTC.

CDR3 sequence reads: CASSKGQGNQPQHF. The CDR3 DNA reads TGTGCCAGTAGTAAAGGACAGGGGAATCAGCCCCAGCATTTT. The chain couples TRBV19 to TRBJ1-5, with 9 nucleotides matching TRBD1. There are 14 residues in the CDR3. Germline-derived CDR1 and CDR2 are LNHDA and SQIVND (reference sequence). With V trimmed by 4 bases and J by 4 bases, 2 bases remained unmatched.

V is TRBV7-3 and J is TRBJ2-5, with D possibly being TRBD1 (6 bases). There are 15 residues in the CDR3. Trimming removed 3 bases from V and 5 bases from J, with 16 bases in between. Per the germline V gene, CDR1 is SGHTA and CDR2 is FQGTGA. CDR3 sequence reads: CASSFNTGIGETQYF. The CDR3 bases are TGTGCCAGCAGCTTTAATACAGGGATTGGGGAGACCCAGTACTTC.

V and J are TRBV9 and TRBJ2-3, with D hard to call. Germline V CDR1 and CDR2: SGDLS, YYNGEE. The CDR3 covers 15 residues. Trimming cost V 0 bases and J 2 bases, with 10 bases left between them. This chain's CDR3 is CASSVDIVTTDTQYF. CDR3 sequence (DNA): TGTGCCAGCAGCGTAGATATAGTTACCACAGATACGCAGTATTTT.

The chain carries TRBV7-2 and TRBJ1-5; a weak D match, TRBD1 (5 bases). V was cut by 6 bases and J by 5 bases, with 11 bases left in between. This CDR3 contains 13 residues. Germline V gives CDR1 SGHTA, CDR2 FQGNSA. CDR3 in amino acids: CASSLQAHQPQHF. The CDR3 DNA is TGTGCCAGCAGTTTACAGGCTCATCAGCCCCAGCATTTT. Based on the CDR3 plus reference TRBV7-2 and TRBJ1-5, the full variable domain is GAGVSQSPSNKVTEKGKDVELRCDPISGHTALYWYRQSLGQGLEFLIYFQGNSAPDKSGLPSDRFSAERTGGSVSTLTIQRTQQEDSAVYLCASSLQAHQPQHFGDGTRLSIL.

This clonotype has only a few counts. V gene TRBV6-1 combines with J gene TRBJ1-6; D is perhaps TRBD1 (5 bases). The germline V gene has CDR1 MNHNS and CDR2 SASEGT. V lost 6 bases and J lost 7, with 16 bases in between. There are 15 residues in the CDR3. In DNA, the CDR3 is TGTGCCAGCAGCCGCCTGGGGCTTGGCAATTCACCCCTCCACTTT. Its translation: CASSRLGLGNSPLHF.

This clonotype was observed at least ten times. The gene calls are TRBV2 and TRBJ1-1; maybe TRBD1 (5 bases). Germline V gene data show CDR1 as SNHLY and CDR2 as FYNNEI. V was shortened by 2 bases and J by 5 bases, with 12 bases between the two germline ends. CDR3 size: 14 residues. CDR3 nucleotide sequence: TGTGCCAGCAGTGAAACTTGGCAGGGAACTGAAGCTTTCTTT. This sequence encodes CASSETWQGTEAFF.

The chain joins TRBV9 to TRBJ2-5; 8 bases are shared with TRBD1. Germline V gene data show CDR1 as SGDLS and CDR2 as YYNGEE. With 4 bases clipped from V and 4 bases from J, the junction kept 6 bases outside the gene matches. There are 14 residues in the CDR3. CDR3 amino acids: CASSRGTGPETQYF. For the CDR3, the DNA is TGTGCCAGCAGCCGAGGGACAGGTCCAGAGACCCAGTACTTC.